This T cell receptor beta chain is drawn from a study of blood T cells in healthy people across ages. Study-wide context: Capturing about one barcoded beta molecule per two T cells was achieved by template switching. Study-level points and caveats: Diversity estimates drawn from one million T cells were deemed underestimates. Higher diversity and more naive CD4+ cells were features of long-lived donors, compared to aged donors.

Germline V gene lookup returns CDR1 DFQATT and CDR2 SNEGSKA (reference sequence). This CDR3 is built from 14 residues. The germline V and J ends were trimmed by 3 bases and 1 base, with 13 bases remaining between them. This clonotype was counted only a few times. Its antigen is undetermined. Together with a sample-barcoded 5' primer, a J-beta primer mix was included in a second PCR lasting about 7 to 12 cycles. Each cDNA molecule was tagged by a template-switch adaptor that had 12 random nucleotides. From the 5' RACE reads, TCRdb called clonotypes with MiXCR, one entry per CDR3 protein. The table includes about a million distinct CDR3 sequences, just over 50% detected once.

The TCR was taken from an older woman in good health. Sequenced material: blood. The chain uses TRBV20-1 and TRBJ2-7; possibly TRBD2 for D (6 bases). As DNA, the CDR3 is TGCAGTGCTAGTCCCGGGAGTTTATCCTACGAGCAGTACTTC. The encoded protein is CSASPGSLSYEQYF.